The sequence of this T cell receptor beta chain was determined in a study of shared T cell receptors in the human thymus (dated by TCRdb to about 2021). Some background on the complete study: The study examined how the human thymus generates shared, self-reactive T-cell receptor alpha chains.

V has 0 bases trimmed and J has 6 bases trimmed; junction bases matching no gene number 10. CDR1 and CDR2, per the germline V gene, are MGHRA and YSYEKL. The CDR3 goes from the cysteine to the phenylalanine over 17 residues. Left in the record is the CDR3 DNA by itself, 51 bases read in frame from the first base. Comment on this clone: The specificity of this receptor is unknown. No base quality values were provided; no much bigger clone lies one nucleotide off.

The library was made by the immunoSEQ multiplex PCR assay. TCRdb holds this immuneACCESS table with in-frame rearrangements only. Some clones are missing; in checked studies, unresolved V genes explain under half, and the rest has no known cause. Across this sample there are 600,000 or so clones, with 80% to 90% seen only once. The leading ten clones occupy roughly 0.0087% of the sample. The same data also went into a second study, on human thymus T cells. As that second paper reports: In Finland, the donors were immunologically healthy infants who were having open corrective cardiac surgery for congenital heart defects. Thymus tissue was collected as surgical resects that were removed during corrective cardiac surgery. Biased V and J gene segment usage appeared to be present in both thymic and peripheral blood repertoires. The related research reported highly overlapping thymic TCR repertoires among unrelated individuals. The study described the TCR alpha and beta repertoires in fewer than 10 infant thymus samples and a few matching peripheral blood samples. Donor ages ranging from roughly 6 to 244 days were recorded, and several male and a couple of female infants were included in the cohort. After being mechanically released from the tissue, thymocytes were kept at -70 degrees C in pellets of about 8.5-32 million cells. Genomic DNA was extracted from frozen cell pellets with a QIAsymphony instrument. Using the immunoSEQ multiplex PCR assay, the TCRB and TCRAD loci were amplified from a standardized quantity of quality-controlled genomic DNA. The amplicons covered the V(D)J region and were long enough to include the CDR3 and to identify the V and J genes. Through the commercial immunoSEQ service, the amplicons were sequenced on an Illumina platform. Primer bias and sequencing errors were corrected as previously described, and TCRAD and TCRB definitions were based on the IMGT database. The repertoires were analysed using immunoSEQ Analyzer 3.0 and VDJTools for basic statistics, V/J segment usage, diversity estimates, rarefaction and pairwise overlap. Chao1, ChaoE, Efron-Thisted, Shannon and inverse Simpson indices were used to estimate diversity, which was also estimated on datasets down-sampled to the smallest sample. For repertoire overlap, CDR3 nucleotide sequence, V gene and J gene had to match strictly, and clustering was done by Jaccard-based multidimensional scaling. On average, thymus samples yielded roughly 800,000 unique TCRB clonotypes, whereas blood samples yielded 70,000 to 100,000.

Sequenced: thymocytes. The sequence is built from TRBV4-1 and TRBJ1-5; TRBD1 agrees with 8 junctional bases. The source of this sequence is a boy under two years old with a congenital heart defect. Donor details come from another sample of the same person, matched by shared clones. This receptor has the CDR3 CASSQDSGQGASQPQHF. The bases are TGCGCCAGCAGCCAAGATTCCGGTCAGGGGGCTAGTCAGCCCCAGCATTTT.